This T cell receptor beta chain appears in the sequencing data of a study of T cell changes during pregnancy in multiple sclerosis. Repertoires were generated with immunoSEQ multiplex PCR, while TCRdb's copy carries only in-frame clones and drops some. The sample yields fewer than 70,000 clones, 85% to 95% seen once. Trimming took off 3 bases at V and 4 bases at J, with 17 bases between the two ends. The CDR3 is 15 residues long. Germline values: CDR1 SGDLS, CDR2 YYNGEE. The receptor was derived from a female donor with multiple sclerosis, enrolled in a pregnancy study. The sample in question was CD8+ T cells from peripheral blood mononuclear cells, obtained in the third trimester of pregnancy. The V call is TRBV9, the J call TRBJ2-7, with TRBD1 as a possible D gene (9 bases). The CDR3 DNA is TGTGCCAGCAGCGCGGGGGGGACAGGGAATTACGAGCAGTACTTC. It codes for CASSAGGTGNYEQYF.